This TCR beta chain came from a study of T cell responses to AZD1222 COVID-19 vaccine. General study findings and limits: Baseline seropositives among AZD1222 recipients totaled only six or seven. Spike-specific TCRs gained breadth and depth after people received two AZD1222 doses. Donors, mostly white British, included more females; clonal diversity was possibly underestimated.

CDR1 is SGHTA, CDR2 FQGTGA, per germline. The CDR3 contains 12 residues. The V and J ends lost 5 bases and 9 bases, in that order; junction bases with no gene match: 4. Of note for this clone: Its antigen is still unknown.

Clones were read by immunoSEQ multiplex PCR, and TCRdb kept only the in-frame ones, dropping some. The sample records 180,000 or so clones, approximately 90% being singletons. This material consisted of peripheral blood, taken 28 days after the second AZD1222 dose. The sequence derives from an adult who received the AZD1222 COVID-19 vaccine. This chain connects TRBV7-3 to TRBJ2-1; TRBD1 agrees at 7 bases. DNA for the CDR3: TGTGCCAGCAGCCCCGGGACAGCTGAGCAGTTCTTC. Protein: CASSPGTAEQFF.